The rows below give T cell receptor beta chains drawn from one sample of a study of blood T cells in healthy people across ages. TCRdb reprocessed the 5' RACE reads via MiXCR and lists one record per CDR3 protein. Here the sample spans around 1,800,000 distinct CDR3 sequences, roughly 43% being singletons. The sequencing sample was made of blood. The receptor source for this set is a human donor in good health. Each CDR3 is given with its conserved first and last residue. The D gene is left open where the match is weak. Expanded clones get a size class; other rows say once, few or many, or leave the size out.

14	TRBJ1-2	TRBD1	TRBV12-3/TRBV12-4	-	CASTSGTALYGYTF	TGTGCCAGCACCTCAGGGACAGCCCTTTATGGCTACACCTTC
13	TRBJ1-1	-	TRBV20-1	few	CSALLGRLAEAFF	TGCAGTGCCCTTCTGGGGCGGTTAGCTGAAGCTTTCTTT
13	TRBJ1-5	-	TRBV27	-	CASRPTGHQPQHF	TGTGCCAGCAGGCCGACAGGTCATCAGCCCCAGCATTTT
12	TRBJ2-7	-	TRBV14	-	CASSQFEYEQYF	TGTGCCAGCAGCCAATTTGAGTACGAGCAGTACTTC
13	TRBJ2-7	-	TRBV9	-	CASSVGPLEEQYF	TGTGCCAGTAGCGTAGGGCCCCTCGAAGAGCAGTACTTC
12	TRBJ2-7	-	TRBV28	few	CASSPLESEQYF	TGTGCCAGCAGTCCCCTTGAGAGCGAGCAGTACTTC
16	TRBJ2-1	TRBD2	TRBV6-2/TRBV6-3	-	CASTPGGDTSYNEQCF	TGTGCCAGCACCCCGGGAGGGGACACTTCATACAATGAGCAGTGCTTC
15	TRBJ1-2	-	TRBV3-1	-	CASSQLDRLSYGYTF	TGTGCCAGCAGCCAACTAGACAGGCTGAGCTATGGCTACACCTTC
16	TRBJ2-1	TRBD2	TRBV9	-	CASSFWTSGGFNEQFF	TGTGCCAGCAGCTTCTGGACTAGCGGGGGGTTCAATGAGCAGTTCTTC
15	TRBJ2-7	-	TRBV29-1	-	CSVERRQAWWYEQYF	TGCAGCGTTGAAAGGAGGCAGGCCTGGTGGTACGAGCAGTACTTC
15	TRBJ2-3	-	TRBV5-1	few	CASSIAKDSTDTQYF	TGCGCCAGCAGCATCGCTAAGGACTCCACAGATACGCAGTATTTT
14	TRBJ2-4	-	TRBV24-1	-	CAKKGWRAKNIQYF	TGTGCCAAGAAGGGCTGGCGGGCCAAAAACATTCAGTACTTC
11	TRBJ1-1	-	TRBV10-3	-	CAMRGATEAFF	TGTGCCATGAGAGGGGCAACTGAAGCTTTCTTT
16	TRBJ2-5	-	TRBV9	-	CASSVADGSVLETQYF	TGTGCCAGCAGCGTAGCAGACGGCAGTGTATTGGAGACCCAGTACTTC
13	TRBJ2-1	TRBD2	TRBV6-2/TRBV6-3	-	CASRPGLGLEQFF	TGTGCCAGCAGACCGGGACTAGGCCTCGAGCAGTTCTTC
13	TRBJ2-7	-	TRBV29-1	few	CSAADGEYTEQYF	TGCAGCGCAGCGGACGGGGAATATACCGAGCAGTACTTC
18	TRBJ1-4	-	TRBV19	-	CASSTLLRTGFANEKLFF	TGTGCCAGTAGCACCCTTCTTAGAACAGGGTTTGCTAATGAAAAACTGTTTTTT
14	TRBJ1-4	-	TRBV7-2	few	CASSYGVRNEKLFF	TGTGCCAGCAGCTACGGGGTACGCAATGAAAAACTGTTTTTT
15	TRBJ2-1	TRBD2	TRBV29-1	few	CSVVTSGGPYNEQFF	TGCAGCGTTGTGACTAGCGGGGGGCCGTACAATGAGCAGTTCTTC
13	TRBJ1-2	-	TRBV12-3/TRBV12-4	few	CASSLMLGDHYTF	TGTGCCAGCAGTTTAATGCTAGGGGACCACTACACCTTC
14	TRBJ2-3	-	TRBV4-2	-	CASSQASRENTRYF	TGTGCCAGCAGCCAAGCGTCGAGGGAGAATACGCGGTATTTT
16	TRBJ2-1	TRBD2	TRBV11-3	-	CASSLDPLAGRNEQFF	TGTGCCAGCAGCTTAGATCCCCTAGCGGGGAGGAATGAGCAGTTCTTC
17	TRBJ2-1	TRBD1	TRBV4-3	few	CASSLRGAGQGSNEQFF	TGCGCCAGCAGCCTCCGTGGGGCGGGACAGGGGTCCAATGAGCAGTTCTTC
12	TRBJ2-7	-	TRBV10-3	many	CAIGQDRQIQYF	TGTGCCATCGGCCAAGACAGACAGATTCAGTACTTC
12	TRBJ2-4	-	TRBV20-1	-	CSAKFRDKFPYF	TGTAGTGCCAAGTTCCGGGACAAATTTCCGTACTTC
14	TRBJ1-1	-	TRBV3-1	-	CASSQGQSDTEAFF	TGTGCCAGCAGCCAAGGACAGTCCGACACTGAAGCTTTCTTT
14	TRBJ2-7	TRBD2	TRBV20-1	few	CSTRGAGALYEQYF	TGCAGTACCAGAGGAGCGGGGGCCCTCTACGAGCAGTACTTC
18	TRBJ2-1	-	TRBV5-1	few	CASSLALVAQWSYNEQFF	TGCGCCAGCAGCTTGGCATTAGTAGCCCAATGGTCCTACAATGAGCAGTTCTTC
15	TRBJ1-2	TRBD1	TRBV29-1	many	CSVEIGTGVAHGYTF	TGCAGCGTTGAAATTGGGACAGGGGTGGCTCATGGCTACACCTTC
16	TRBJ1-1	TRBD1	TRBV5-8	-	CASSLGTGGLYTEAFF	TGTGCCAGCAGCTTGGGGACAGGGGGCTTGTACACTGAAGCTTTCTTT
15	TRBJ1-1	-	TRBV10-2	-	CASRPLGGQNTEAFF	TGCGCCAGCAGGCCTTTAGGAGGACAGAACACTGAAGCTTTCTTT
17	TRBJ2-1	-	TRBV5-6	few	CASSLEVWRGRYNEQFF	TGTGCCAGCAGCTTGGAAGTCTGGCGGGGGCGTTACAATGAGCAGTTCTTC
14	TRBJ2-2	-	TRBV11-3	-	CASSFWSNTGELFF	TGTGCCAGCAGCTTTTGGAGTAACACCGGGGAGCTGTTTTTT
16	TRBJ2-1	-	TRBV18	-	CVSSPDERFSFNEQFF	TGTGTCAGCTCACCAGATGAGCGATTCTCCTTCAATGAGCAGTTCTTC
15	TRBJ2-5	TRBD2	TRBV29-1	-	CSVVWDAGGLETQYF	TGCAGCGTTGTATGGGATGCGGGGGGGCTGGAGACCCAGTACTTC
13	TRBJ2-4	-	TRBV7-9	few	CASALRGQGIQYF	TGTGCCAGCGCCCTCAGGGGCCAGGGCATTCAGTACTTC
15	TRBJ2-1	-	TRBV14	-	CASSPWGPEGNEQFF	TGTGCCAGCAGCCCATGGGGCCCGGAGGGCAATGAGCAGTTCTTC
10	TRBJ2-1	-	TRBV6-6	-	CASVGDEQFF	TGTGCCAGCGTGGGCGATGAGCAGTTCTTC
11	TRBJ1-2	-	TRBV30	-	CAFGESYGYTF	TGTGCCTTCGGAGAGAGCTATGGCTACACCTTC
20	TRBJ1-4	-	TRBV11-2	-	CASSHRGADWALATNEKRFF	TGTGCCAGCAGCCACCGGGGGGCAGATTGGGCCCTTGCAACTAATGAAAAACGGTTTTTT